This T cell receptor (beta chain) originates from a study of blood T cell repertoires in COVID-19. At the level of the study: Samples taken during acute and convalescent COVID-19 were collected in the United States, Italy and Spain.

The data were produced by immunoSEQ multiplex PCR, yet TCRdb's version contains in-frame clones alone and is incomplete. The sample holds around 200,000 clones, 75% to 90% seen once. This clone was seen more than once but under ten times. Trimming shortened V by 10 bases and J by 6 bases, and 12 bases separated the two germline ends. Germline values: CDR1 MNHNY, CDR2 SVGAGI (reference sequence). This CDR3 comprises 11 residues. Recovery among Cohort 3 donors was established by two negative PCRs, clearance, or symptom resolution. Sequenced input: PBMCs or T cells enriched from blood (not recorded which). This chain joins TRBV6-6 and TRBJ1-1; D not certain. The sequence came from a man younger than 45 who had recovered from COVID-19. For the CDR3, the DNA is TGTGCCACAGAGGAGGGCGCTGAAGCTTTCTTT. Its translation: CATEEGAEAFF.